This record looks at one T cell receptor beta chain sequence and its context. As yet, its antigen is unknown. An input of about 0.5 to 1 ug of RNA was subjected to reverse transcription using random hexamers. TCRdb re-derived calls from the immunoSEQ multiplex PCR reads in MiXCR, one entry per CDR3 protein. The table includes 73,000 or so distinct CDR3 sequences, over 85% detected once. The data derive from a study of CD8 T cells in Susac syndrome. Findings and caveats of the study: By the study's own acknowledgment, its TCR sequencing and HLA analysis included relatively few individuals.

The TCR originated in a human donor with multiple sclerosis. Sequenced sample: CD8+ T cells from PBMCs.

The CDR3 sequence: CASSTLRSEAFF. The DNA of the CDR3 is TGTGCCAGCAGCACGCTACGGAGTGAAGCTTTCTTT. The rearrangement joins TRBV7-2 to TRBJ1-1; unclear D gene. Germline loops: CDR1 SGHTA, CDR2 FQGNSA. This CDR3 has 12 amino acids. With 5 bases removed from V and 7 bases from J, the gap between germline ends came to 11 bases.